The next 16 T cell receptor beta chains were all read from a single sample in a study of blood T cell repertoires in COVID-19. Assay used: immunoSEQ multiplex PCR; TCRdb lists only in-frame clones, some missing. Of about 50,000 clones in the sample, approximately 90% are singletons; the top ten hold 14%. The source material was peripheral blood. The receptors here all came from a man aged 65 to 79 with acute or convalescent COVID-19.

This clone was recorded once. This chain links TRBV21-1 with TRBJ2-7; the tabulated D call, TRBD1, remains unverified against the DNA. TRBV21-1 is flagged as a pseudogene. The CDR3 is made up of 12 amino acids. CDR3 sequence: CASSLRTGEISV. CDR3 DNA: TGTGCCAGCAGCTTGCGGACAGGAGAAATTTCCGTC.

This clone was counted once. The chain combines TRBV3-1 (or the pseudogene TRBV3-2) with TRBJ2-5, with 9 bases identical to TRBD2. CDR3 length equals 17 residues. Germline trimming cut 0 bases from V and 6 bases from J; bases unmatched to any gene: 11. CDR1 LGHDT and CDR2 YNNKEL come from the germline V gene (reference sequence). DNA of the CDR3: TGTGCCAGCAGCCAAGAAGGTGGCGGGGGGGCCGATCAGACCCAGTACTTC. Amino acids: CASSQEGGGGADQTQYF.

The chain recombines TRBV9 with TRBJ1-3; D is ambiguous. This CDR3 is 15 amino acids long. Germline V CDR1 and CDR2: SGDLS, YYNGEE. V lost 4 bases and J 6 bases, leaving 17 bases between the germline ends. The CDR3 loop is CASSPRDPPENTIYF. DNA for the CDR3: TGTGCCAGCAGCCCGAGGGATCCCCCGGAAAACACCATATATTTT.

The V gene is TRBV7-3, the J gene TRBJ2-6; D is ambiguous. The CDR3 loop spans 15 amino acids. The V gene lost 3 bases and the J gene lost 0 bases, with 6 bases spanning the gap. From germline, CDR1 is SGHTA and CDR2 FQGTGA. CDR3 residues: CASSFPRSGANVLTF. CDR3 nucleotide sequence: TGTGCCAGCAGCTTCCCGCGCTCTGGGGCCAACGTCCTGACTTTC.

The CDR3 coding sequence is TGTGCCAGTAGTACCTTACTACCCTGGGATGAGCAGTTCTTC. Translation gives CASSTLLPWDEQFF. The chain links TRBV19 to TRBJ2-1; no reliable D call. The V end lost 4 bases, the J end lost 8 bases, and 15 bases lay between the germline ends. The CDR3 runs to 14 residues. In germline, CDR1 is LNHDA, CDR2 SQIVND (reference sequence).

The rearrangement links TRBV7-2 to TRBJ1-3; 10 bases map to TRBD1. This CDR3 comprises 17 residues. Germline lookup yields CDR1 SGHTA and CDR2 FQGNSA. V gave up 4 bases and J gave up 0 bases; unmatched junction bases: 6. In DNA form, the CDR3 reads TGTGCCAGCAGCTCCCTCGGGACAGGGGCCTCTGGAAACACCATATATTTT. Translating it yields CASSSLGTGASGNTIYF.

The chain recombines TRBV5-1 with TRBJ1-6; D perhaps matches TRBD1 (5 bases). CDR1 is SGHRS and CDR2 is YFSETQ in the germline V gene. Trimming took off 0 bases at V and 6 bases at J, with 16 bases between the two ends. The CDR3 covers 17 residues. Here the CDR3 DNA reads TGCGCCAGCAGCTTGGGGGGTGCGCAGGGCGCTAATTCACCCCTCCACTTT. Translated: CASSLGGAQGANSPLHF.

This chain joins TRBV12-3 or TRBV12-4 and TRBJ1-5, with D hard to call. The CDR3 has 13 amino acids. The V end lost 2 bases, the J end lost 3 bases, and 5 bases lay between the germline ends. For the CDR3, the DNA is TGTGCCAGCAGTTTATGGCTCAATCAGCCCCAGCATTTT. It codes for CASSLWLNQPQHF.

This chain joins TRBV30 and TRBJ1-5; 8 bases are a match to TRBD1. The V gene end was trimmed by 2 bases and the J gene end by 6 bases; junction bases not matched to a gene: 9. This CDR3 spans 15 amino acids. In germline, CDR1 is GTSNPN, CDR2 SVGIG (reference sequence). CDR3 nucleotide sequence: TGTGCCTGGAGTACCCTGGGACAGGAAAGTCAGCCCCAGCATTTT. It specifies CAWSTLGQESQPQHF.

V usage is TRBV6-6 and J usage is TRBJ1-6; D might be TRBD1 (5 bases). Germline V gives CDR1 MNHNY, CDR2 SVGAGI (reference sequence). The CDR3 runs to 14 residues. Trimming cost V 5 bases and J 4 bases, with 9 bases left between them. The chain's CDR3 is CASSSGTYNSPLHF. CDR3 nucleotide sequence: TGTGCCAGCAGTAGCGGGACGTATAATTCACCCCTCCACTTT.

The chain combines TRBV6-6 with TRBJ2-1; possible D gene TRBD1, 6 bases. Between the trimmed V and J ends, which lost 8 bases and 1 base, there was a span of 12 bases. The CDR3 totals 14 residues. CDR1 is MNHNY, CDR2 SVGAGI, per germline (reference sequence). This CDR3 is CASARDISYNEQFF. CDR3 nucleotide sequence: TGTGCCAGCGCTCGGGACATATCCTACAATGAGCAGTTCTTC.

V is TRBV30 and J is TRBJ1-2; the D is unclear. V shed 4 bases and J shed 1 base, with 4 bases lying between them. From germline, CDR1 is GTSNPN and CDR2 SVGIG (reference sequence). The CDR3 spans 11 residues. The CDR3 sequence: CAWTGNYGYTF. The CDR3 bases are TGTGCCTGGACCGGTAACTATGGCTACACCTTC.

The chain joins TRBV7-2 to TRBJ2-3; TRBD2 matches 9 bases. The CDR3 has 15 residues. The germline CDR1 and CDR2 sequences are SGHTA and FQGNSA. Unmatched junction bases numbered 2, after V lost 0 bases and J lost 4 bases. The CDR3 spells CASSLAVAGADTQYF. CDR3 in DNA: TGTGCCAGCAGCTTAGCCGTAGCGGGAGCAGATACGCAGTATTTT. Filled out from reference TRBV7-2 and TRBJ2-3, the complete variable domain reads GAGVSQSPSNKVTEKGKDVELRCDPISGHTALYWYRQSLGQGLEFLIYFQGNSAPDKSGLPSDRFSAERTGGSVSTLTIQRTQQEDSAVYLCASSLAVAGADTQYFGPGTRLTVL.

The CDR3 loop reads CATSRDRGSLPEAFF. The CDR3 nucleotides read TGTGCCACCAGCAGAGATAGAGGGAGCCTACCTGAAGCTTTCTTT. J is TRBJ1-1 and V is TRBV15; no reliable D call. CDR3 length: 15 amino acids. V lost 0 bases, J lost 6 bases, and 14 bases lay in between. The germline CDR1 and CDR2 sequences are LNHNV and YYDKDF (reference sequence).

This chain joins TRBV5-1 and TRBJ2-3; TRBD2 aligns across 9 bases. The CDR3 has 14 amino acids. V lost 7 bases to trimming and J lost 4 bases; unmatched junction nucleotides: 7. Germline CDR1 and CDR2: SGHRS and YFSETQ. CDR3 in amino acids: CASAIAGEADTQYF. For the CDR3, the DNA is TGCGCCAGCGCCATAGCGGGAGAGGCAGATACGCAGTATTTT.

The chain carries TRBV20-1 and TRBJ2-2; D gene unclear. Germline lookup yields CDR1 DFQATT and CDR2 SNEGSKA (reference sequence). This CDR3 comprises 18 residues. The germline V and J ends were trimmed by 7 bases and 0 bases, with 24 bases remaining between them. The CDR3 coding sequence is TGCAGTGATAGTGTTGATAACTCAGCCACTACGAACACCGGGGAGCTGTTTTTT. It yields the protein CSDSVDNSATTNTGELFF.